The clone carrying this TCR beta chain was observed once. Its antigen is as yet unknown. The length of the CDR3 is 12 residues. CDR1 and CDR2 from the germline V gene are SEHNR and FQNEAQ (reference sequence). Trimming pared 5 bases from V and 10 bases from J, leaving 14 bases between. The PCR ran on 60 Vbeta and 13 Jbeta primers. Using immunoSEQ multiplex PCR, the repertoire was profiled, and TCRdb retains in-frame clones only, with some absent. The data show some 190,000 clones, roughly 73% seen once. The sample is drawn from a study of cytomegalovirus exposure and HLA in healthy donors. Whole-study results and caveats: In an earlier analysis, about 90% or about 30%: the productive usage of most TCR beta V segments. When a later analysis compared HLA-associated TCR beta chains with equally common others, the HLA-associated chains turned out to be more clonally expanded and to have lower generation probabilities.

V and J are TRBV7-9 and TRBJ1-1, with no clear D. The sequenced sample consisted of PBMCs. The source is a woman aged 25-40 years in good health and CMV-seropositive. CDR3 coding DNA: TGTGCCAGCAGCCACAGCGGGTTGGGAGCTTTCTTT. Its protein is CASSHSGLGAFF.